One sample yielded the 29 T cell receptor beta chains listed below, sequenced in a study of T cell clonality in common variable immunodeficiency. Broader study findings: Reportedly, TCR beta sequences from common variable immunodeficiency showed fewer deletions and N-nucleotide insertions.

TCRdb's table, derived via immunoSEQ multiplex PCR, lists solely in-frame clones and lacks some. The sample contains 25,000 to 35,000 clones, none of them singletons. No antigen has been assigned to these receptors. Sequenced: peripheral blood mononuclear cells. These receptors were obtained from a human donor with common variable immunodeficiency.

In regard to this clone: The read ends 3 residues shy of where the CDR3 ends; the end is completed using the germline J gene. The chain employs TRBV19 and TRBJ2-7, with 7 bases fitting TRBD2. The trim removed 5 bases at V and 0 bases at J, leaving 7 bases unmatched. Looked up from germline, CDR1 is LNHDA and CDR2 is SQIVND (reference sequence). The CDR3 spans 15 residues. This CDR3 reads CASSYGLVPSYEQYF. The CDR3 DNA, read in part, is TGTGCCAGTAGTTACGGACTAGTGCCCTCCTACGAG.

Ten or more counts support this clone. The CDR3 end is not reached by the read, which stops 3 residues before it; the germline J gene fills it in. V is TRBV5-1 and J is TRBJ1-1, with 12 bases identical to TRBD1. Losses at the gene ends were 3 bases for V and 4 bases for J; bases not matched to a gene: 7. Per germline, CDR1 SGHRS and CDR2 YFSETQ. This CDR3 is 16 amino acids long. The part of the CDR3 DNA that was read is TGCGCCAGCAGCTGGGGGGACAGGGGGCGCAGCACTGAA. As protein: CASSWGDRGRSTE. The CDR3 reads in full as CASSWGDRGRSTEAFF.

This clone was counted ten times or more. The read terminates 3 residues ahead of where the CDR3 ends, so the germline J gene completes it. The V gene is TRBV18, the J gene TRBJ2-2; 10 positions agree with TRBD1. From germline, CDR1 is KGHSH and CDR2 LQKENI. The ends lost 3 bases at V and 2 bases at J; junction bases unmatched: 3. CDR3 length equals 16 residues. The CDR3 reads CASSPGTGVNTGELFF. CDR3 DNA, as far as it was read: TGTGCCAGCTCACCCGGGACAGGGGTCAACACCGGGGAG.

In its sample, this clone was seen many times. Read data end 3 residues before the CDR3 end; the end is taken from the germline J gene. The chain joins TRBV7-8 to TRBJ1-5; a possible D gene is TRBD1 (6 bases). The CDR3 spans 18 residues. Looked up from germline, CDR1 is SGHVS and CDR2 is FQNEAQ. V was clipped by 5 bases and J by 3 bases, with 23 bases between them. The CDR3 here is CASSRYSGALTSNQPQHF. CDR3 DNA (partial): TGTGCCAGCAGCCGTTACTCAGGGGCGCTCACCTCCAATCAGCCC.

This clone was found a few times. Read sequence stops 3 residues before the CDR3 end, and the germline J gene provides the missing end. This rearrangement joins TRBV7-8 to TRBJ2-5; D perhaps matches TRBD1 (6 bases). Trimming took off 5 bases at V and 5 bases at J, with 24 bases between the two ends. Per the germline V gene, CDR1 is SGHVS and CDR2 is FQNEAQ. The CDR3 runs 17 residues. The CDR3 reads CASSQSWSRGISETQYF. The covered CDR3 bases are TGTGCCAGCAGCCAGTCGTGGAGCAGGGGAATATCGGAGACC.

This clone appeared many times. The sequence runs out 3 residues before the end of the CDR3; the remainder is reconstructed from the germline J gene. The V gene is TRBV18, the J gene TRBJ2-5; TRBD1 is a possible D gene (6 bases). Per the germline V gene, CDR1 is KGHSH and CDR2 is LQKENI. The CDR3 totals 17 residues. Trimming took 2 bases from V and 1 from J, leaving 17 bases between them. Here the CDR3 reads CASSPASSRGFQETQYF. The sequenced CDR3 bases are TGTGCCAGCTCACCAGCATCCTCCAGGGGATTCCAAGAGACC.

On this clone: The read ends 3 residues before the CDR3 terminus; that terminus is restored from the germline J gene. This chain links TRBV5-1 with TRBJ2-7, with a weak D call TRBD1 (5 bases). The CDR3 consists of 14 residues. Germline lookup yields CDR1 SGHRS and CDR2 YFSETQ. Trimming took off 4 bases at V and 2 bases at J, with 13 bases between the two ends. CDR3 bases read: TGCGCCAGCAGCCGAGACAGCGTTGCCTACGAG. It specifies CASSRDSVAYE. The full CDR3 is CASSRDSVAYEQYF.

This clone was counted at least ten times. The CDR3 goes on 3 residues after the read ends, and that part is filled in from the germline J gene. The chain links TRBV6-4 to TRBJ2-7; 11 nucleotides align to TRBD2. The CDR3 length is 16 residues. Per germline, CDR1 MRHNA and CDR2 SNTAGT. V lost 0 bases to trimming and J lost 5 bases; unmatched junction nucleotides: 6. Partial CDR3 DNA: TGTGCCAGCAGTGACTCGAAACTAGCGGGAGCCAACGAG. Translation: CASSDSKLAGANE. The whole CDR3 reads CASSDSKLAGANEQYF.

This clone was recorded at least ten times. The CDR3 extends 3 residues past the end of the read, so its final part is completed from the germline J gene. The chain is built from TRBV19 and TRBJ1-2; 9 bases line up with TRBD1. CDR3 length equals 14 residues. Germline CDR1 is LNHDA and CDR2 is SQIVND (reference sequence). The ends lost 7 bases at V and 4 bases at J; junction bases unmatched: 7. The CDR3 here is CASTQYRGPYGYTF. Partial CDR3 DNA: TGTGCCAGTACCCAATACAGGGGGCCCTATGGC.

This clone was seen at least ten times. Read data end 3 residues before the CDR3 end; the end is taken from the germline J gene. The J gene is TRBJ2-2, the V gene TRBV30; the D is unclear. The CDR3 sequence is 15 residues long. Germline values: CDR1 GTSNPN, CDR2 SVGIG (reference sequence). With 0 bases removed from V and 0 bases from J, the gap between germline ends came to 8 bases. CDR3 DNA, as far as it was read: TGTGCCTGGAGTGTTGAGGCCCCGAACACCGGGGAG. This encodes CAWSVEAPNTGE. The full CDR3 sequence reads CAWSVEAPNTGELFF.

Regarding this clone: The read gets to within 3 residues of the CDR3 end, and the germline J gene fills in the rest. The V gene is TRBV7-6, the J gene TRBJ2-7; 10 bases align to TRBD1. Trimming took 1 base from V and 3 from J; bases not matched to a gene: 0. The germline V gene has CDR1 SGHVS and CDR2 FNYEAQ. The CDR3 totals 14 residues. CDR3: CASSLGDRGYEQYF. The sequenced CDR3 bases are TGTGCCAGCAGCTTAGGGGACAGGGGCTACGAG. The variable domain in full, with the rest retrieved from reference TRBV7-6 and TRBJ2-7, is GAGVSQSPRYKVTKRGQDVALRCDPISGHVSLYWYRQALGQGPEFLTYFNYEAQQDKSGLPNDRFSAERPEGSISTLTIQRTEQRDSAMYRCASSLGDRGYEQYFGPGTRLTVT.

Note on this clone: The read terminates 3 residues before the CDR3 end, so the remaining end is supplied by the germline J gene. J is TRBJ2-7 and V is TRBV18; D may correspond to TRBD1 or TRBD2 (7 bases each). This CDR3 spans 13 amino acids. V was trimmed by 7 bases and J by 6 bases, leaving 16 bases between them. CDR1 KGHSH and CDR2 LQKENI come from the germline V gene. This CDR3 reads CASFTTGRVEQYF. The sequenced CDR3 bases are TGTGCCAGCTTTACGACAGGGAGGGTCGAG. The full variable domain, its missing parts supplied by reference TRBV18 and TRBJ2-7, is NAGVMQNPRHLVRRRGQEARLRCSPMKGHSHVYWYRQLPEEGLKFMVYLQKENIIDESGMPKERFSAEFPKEGPSILRIQQVVRGDSAAYFCASFTTGRVEQYFGPGTRLTVT.

The sample holds a few counts of this clone. With the read ending 3 residues before the CDR3 end, the germline J gene is used to fill in that end. The chain uses TRBV6-2 or TRBV6-3 and TRBJ2-7, with 9 bases lining up with TRBD1. Germline CDR1 is MNHEY and CDR2 is SVGEGT. This CDR3 spans 15 amino acids. V shed 6 bases, J shed 1 base, and the junction held 7 bases outside the gene matches. The CDR3 DNA, read in part, is TGTGCCAGCAGATCGGGACAGGGAGTGTCCTACGAG. This gives the protein CASRSGQGVSYE. The entire CDR3 reads CASRSGQGVSYEQYF.

This clone occurred many times. The read ends 3 residues early relative to the CDR3; the germline J gene fills the gap. This chain uses TRBV2 with TRBJ1-4, with D perhaps TRBD1 (5 bases). The germline gives CDR1 SNHLY, CDR2 FYNNEI. V was shortened by 4 bases and J by 7 bases, with 16 bases between the two germline ends. The CDR3 has 15 residues. The CDR3 region is CASSGGGARTEKLFF. CDR3 DNA (partial): TGTGCCAGCAGTGGGGGTGGGGCGAGGACTGAAAAA.

This clone has ten or more counts. Sequencing ends 3 residues short of the CDR3 end; the germline J gene provides the rest. This sequence joins TRBV5-5 and TRBJ1-5; D unresolved. V shed 4 bases and J shed 1 base, with 12 bases lying between them. Germline CDR1 reads SGHKS; CDR2 reads YYEKEE (reference sequence). The length of the CDR3 is 15 residues. This CDR3 reads CASSPGGVSNQPQHF. The part of the CDR3 DNA that was read is TGTGCCAGCAGCCCTGGCGGGGTGAGCAATCAGCCC.

This clone was counted at least ten times. The observed sequence ends 3 residues before the CDR3 terminus, with the missing tail filled in from the germline J gene. V is TRBV19 and J is TRBJ2-5, with 7 bases matching TRBD1. CDR3 size: 15 residues. The V and J ends lost 5 bases and 5 bases, in that order; junction bases with no gene match: 11. Germline CDR1 and CDR2: LNHDA and SQIVND (reference sequence). The CDR3: CASSLGRGRWETQYF. Partial CDR3 DNA: TGTGCCAGTAGTCTTGGAAGGGGGCGGTGGGAGACC.

This clone was counted a few times. Read data end 3 residues before the CDR3 end; the end is taken from the germline J gene. The chain employs TRBV2 and TRBJ2-5; D possibly corresponds to TRBD2 (6 bases). This CDR3 region has 17 residues. Germline CDR1 reads SNHLY; CDR2 reads FYNNEI. Trimming took 6 bases from V and 5 from J, leaving 25 bases between them. CDR3 residues: CASRGPLLARRDETQYF. The covered CDR3 bases are TGTGCCAGCAGGGGACCTCTACTAGCCAGGCGAGATGAGACC.

This clone has more than one count but fewer than ten. The CDR3 goes on 3 residues after the read ends, and that part is filled in from the germline J gene. J is TRBJ1-5 and V is TRBV6-2 or TRBV6-3, with 7 bases matching TRBD1. CDR1 and CDR2 (germline): MNHEY, SVGEGT. Trimming at V came to 6 bases and at J to 6 bases, leaving 8 bases not matched to a gene. There are 14 residues in the CDR3. Incomplete CDR3 DNA: TGTGCCAGCAGATACACAGGGGCGGGTCAGCCC. This encodes CASRYTGAGQP. The entire CDR3 protein is CASRYTGAGQPQHF.

This clone was counted at least ten times. With the read ending 3 residues before the CDR3 end, the germline J gene is used to fill in that end. The chain uses TRBV20-1 and TRBJ1-2, with 7 bases fitting TRBD1. Trimming at V came to 1 base and at J to 0 bases, leaving 11 bases not matched to a gene. This CDR3 is built from 17 residues. The germline gives CDR1 DFQATT, CDR2 SNEGSKA (reference sequence). The CDR3 region is CSARGGDRSPPNYGYTF. CDR3 DNA, as far as it was read: TGCAGTGCTAGAGGTGGGGACAGAAGCCCGCCTAACTATGGC.

This clone occurred many times. Read sequence stops 3 residues before the CDR3 end, and the germline J gene provides the missing end. The J gene is TRBJ2-1, the V gene TRBV7-9; D is unresolved. The CDR3 is made up of 15 amino acids. Germline V lookup: CDR1 SEHNR, CDR2 FQNEAQ (reference sequence). V lost 5 bases, J lost 3 bases, and 14 bases lay in between. The CDR3 loop is CASSPAYGFYNEQFF. CDR3 DNA, as far as it was read: TGTGCCAGCAGCCCCGCTTACGGGTTCTACAATGAG.

This clone was counted many times. The read is 3 residues too short to cover the CDR3 end, so that end is filled in from the germline J gene. The V and J genes are TRBV19 and TRBJ1-5; the match to TRBD1 covers 7 bases. The CDR3 runs to 14 residues. Germline V lookup: CDR1 LNHDA, CDR2 SQIVND (reference sequence). Trimming took 10 bases from V and 2 from J; bases not matched to a gene: 8. The CDR3 here is CATSRGVGNQPQHF. The sequenced CDR3 bases are TGTGCCACCTCCAGGGGGGTGGGCAATCAGCCC.

This clone was counted many times. The read gets to within 3 residues of the CDR3 end, and the germline J gene fills in the rest. The rearrangement joins TRBV7-9 to TRBJ2-1; D possibly corresponds to TRBD2 (6 bases). The CDR3 contains 13 residues. The V end was cut by 6 bases, the J end by 7 bases, with 13 bases between. Germline values: CDR1 SEHNR, CDR2 FQNEAQ (reference sequence). The CDR3 protein is CASRQPGDNEQFF. The sequenced CDR3 bases are TGTGCCAGCAGACAACCGGGGGATAATGAG.

At least ten counts were recorded for this clone. The read is 3 residues too short to cover the CDR3 end, so that end is filled in from the germline J gene. This chain uses TRBV19 with TRBJ1-5; D might be TRBD1 (6 bases). The germline CDR1 and CDR2 sequences are LNHDA and SQIVND (reference sequence). The V and J ends lost 4 bases and 3 bases respectively, with 13 bases between them. The CDR3 length is 15 residues. The sequenced part of the CDR3 DNA is TGTGCCAGTAGTAAAGTCCCAGGGGCCAATCAGCCC. Protein: CASSKVPGANQP. The entire CDR3 sequence reads CASSKVPGANQPQHF.

This clone was observed a few times. From the germline J gene comes the end of the CDR3, since the read stops 3 residues before it. J is TRBJ1-6 and V is TRBV20-1, with TRBD1 matching over 9 bases. The CDR3 length is 14 residues. V was pared by 6 bases and J by 5 bases, with 5 bases of the junction left unmatched. CDR1 and CDR2 (germline): DFQATT, SNEGSKA (reference sequence). Incomplete CDR3 DNA: TGCAGTGCGGAGGGACAGGGCCATAATTCACCC. This gives the protein CSAEGQGHNSP. The whole CDR3 region reads CSAEGQGHNSPLHF.

By proportion, this clone is medium-sized. From the germline J gene comes the end of the CDR3, since the read stops 3 residues before it. The chain combines TRBV29-1 with TRBJ2-2, with TRBD2 matching over 7 bases. Germline CDR1 is SQVTM and CDR2 is ANQGSEA. Losses at the gene ends were 7 bases for V and 3 bases for J; bases not matched to a gene: 8. The CDR3 runs 14 residues. The covered CDR3 bases are TGCAGCGCTCGGGGGGAAGCGGACACCGGGGAG. Translation: CSARGEADTGE. The complete CDR3 protein is CSARGEADTGELFF.

This clone was seen at least ten times. The missing CDR3 end, 3 residues past where the read stops, is filled in from the germline J gene. The chain employs TRBV20-1 and TRBJ2-3; TRBD2 matches 7 bases. The CDR3 contains 15 residues. CDR1 is DFQATT, CDR2 SNEGSKA, per germline (reference sequence). V shed 6 bases, J shed 5 bases, and the junction held 14 bases outside the gene matches. The CDR3 loop reads CSATPTSEGGDTQYF. The CDR3 bases that were read are TGCAGTGCAACACCCACTAGCGAGGGTGGAGATACG.

In this sample, this clone turned up a few times. The read terminates 3 residues before the CDR3 end, so the remaining end is supplied by the germline J gene. The chain is built from TRBV20-1 and TRBJ2-3; D remains ambiguous. This CDR3 is built from 14 residues. Germline V CDR1 and CDR2: DFQATT, SNEGSKA (reference sequence). Trimming pared 0 bases from V and 6 bases from J, leaving 13 bases between. The CDR3: CSARDQVGADTQYF. CDR3 bases read: TGCAGTGCTAGAGATCAGGTGGGCGCGGATACG.

In the case of this clone: The CDR3 end lies 3 residues beyond the end of the read and is filled in from the germline J gene. This chain uses TRBV18 with TRBJ2-7; D is unresolved. This CDR3 is built from 12 residues. From germline, CDR1 is KGHSH and CDR2 LQKENI. V gave up 7 bases and J gave up 4 bases, with 11 bases separating them. CDR3 loop: CASFGSRYEQYF. CDR3 DNA, as far as it was read: TGTGCCAGCTTTGGCAGCAGGTACGAG.

This clone has at least ten counts. The read terminates 3 residues ahead of where the CDR3 ends, so the germline J gene completes it. V and J are TRBV20-1 and TRBJ2-2, with TRBD1 matching over 8 bases. CDR3 length: 18 residues. CDR1 and CDR2 from the germline V gene are DFQATT and SNEGSKA (reference sequence). V gave up 0 bases and J gave up 0 bases; unmatched junction bases: 9. Incomplete CDR3 DNA: TGCAGTGCTAGAGATCTGGGGACAGGCCCCTCGAACACCGGGGAG. Protein sequence: CSARDLGTGPSNTGE. The full CDR3 protein is CSARDLGTGPSNTGELFF.